Listed here are 23 T cell receptor beta chains from one sample, sequenced in a study of metastatic and nonmetastatic thyroid tumors (dated by TCRdb to 2018 to 2021). None of the patients had been given any treatment before thyroid surgery. Library construction relied on PCR. The instrument was an Illumina HiSeq 4000. TCRdb reworked the public reads: Q25 trimming with fastp, MiXCR clone assembly, productive beta chains retained. Across this sample there are approximately 84,000 clones, with 14% to 15% seen only once. Roughly 3.9% of the sample is held by the ten biggest clonotypes. Input material: blood. All receptors come from a female donor with papillary thyroid cancer or a benign thyroid nodule (not recorded which). Some clones in this sample may be carry-over from other donors' samples.

This chain uses TRBV19 with TRBJ2-7; D may be TRBD2 (5 bases). Trimming cost V 9 bases and J 2 bases, with 17 bases left between them. The germline V gene encodes CDR1 LNHDA and CDR2 SQIVND (reference sequence). The CDR3 loop spans 14 amino acids. The CDR3 loop is CARSRRKDTYEQYF. The CDR3 coding sequence is TGTGCCAGATCTCGGAGGAAAGACACCTACGAGCAGTACTTC.

Only a few counts were recorded for this clone. The DNA for the CDR3 is TGTGCCAGCTCAAACACCGGGACTAGCGGGGTGAAGAGAGAGACCCAGTACTTC. It encodes CASSNTGTSGVKRETQYF. The genes are TRBV18 and TRBJ2-5; 13 positions match TRBD2. There are 18 residues in the CDR3. Germline CDR1 reads KGHSH; CDR2 reads LQKENI. Germline trimming cut 5 bases from V and 4 bases from J; bases unmatched to any gene: 13.

To note about this clone: A read error may account for a junction end that differs from germline. The gene calls are TRBV3-1 and TRBJ2-6, with D possibly matching TRBD2 (6 bases). This CDR3 region has 17 residues. Germline V lookup: CDR1 LGHDT, CDR2 YNNKEL (reference sequence). The DNA of the CDR3 is TGTGTCAGCAGCCAAGCGGGTTCCGGGGCTGGCGCCAACGTCCTGACTTTC. It translates to CVSSQAGSGAGANVLTF.

This clone has ten or more counts. The genes are TRBV12-3 or TRBV12-4 and TRBJ1-5; D is undetermined. This CDR3 spans 13 amino acids. Trimming took off 5 bases at V and 3 bases at J, with 8 bases between the two ends. CDR3 sequence (DNA): TGTGCCAGCAGTGGCACTGTCAATCAGCCCCAGCATTTT. Translation: CASSGTVNQPQHF.

The table lists this clone with many counts. The gene calls are TRBV12-3 or TRBV12-4 and TRBJ2-3, with a possible D match to TRBD1 (6 bases). This CDR3 has 15 amino acids. Trimming cost V 7 bases and J 6 bases, with 20 bases left between them. CDR3 sequence reads: CASTSGAGTEDTQYF. The DNA for the CDR3 is TGTGCCAGCACCTCAGGGGCGGGTACTGAGGATACGCAGTATTTT.

This clone was detected ten times or more. The chain employs TRBV28 and TRBJ1-5; 8 positions match TRBD1. Germline V gene data show CDR1 as MDHEN and CDR2 as SYDVKM. Germline trimming cut 3 bases from V and 0 bases from J; bases unmatched to any gene: 19. This CDR3 comprises 21 residues. This chain's CDR3 is CASSFRGGAGGAIFSNQPQHF. The CDR3 DNA reads TGTGCCAGCAGTTTTCGAGGGGGGGCAGGGGGCGCGATCTTTAGCAATCAGCCCCAGCATTTT.

In its sample, this clone was seen many times. The chain uses TRBV13 and TRBJ1-6; the D gene is possibly TRBD1 (5 bases). There are 16 residues in the CDR3. Germline V lookup: CDR1 PRHDT, CDR2 FYEKMQ (reference sequence). V lost 5 bases and J lost 7, with 18 bases in between. The CDR3 spells CASSPSLGVGNSPLHF. In DNA, the CDR3 is TGTGCCAGCAGCCCCTCGCTGGGGGTTGGGAATTCACCCCTCCACTTT.

This sequence joins TRBV28 and TRBJ1-2; D perhaps matches TRBD1 (5 bases). The CDR3 consists of 18 residues. Germline CDR1 is MDHEN and CDR2 is SYDVKM. V lost 7 bases and J 1 base, leaving 25 bases between the germline ends. The CDR3 loop reads CASIRWGTLRQRNYGYTF. The CDR3 nucleotides are TGTGCCAGCATCCGTTGGGGGACCCTTCGACAGCGTAACTATGGCTACACCTTC.

This clone was detected only a few times. This chain links TRBV6-6 with TRBJ2-7; D uncertain. The CDR3 sequence is 16 residues long. Trimming cost V 2 bases and J 4 bases, with 18 bases left between them. The germline CDR1 and CDR2 sequences are MNHNY and SVGAGI (reference sequence). The CDR3 DNA sequence: TGTGCCAGCAGTTACACTACGGATCGAGGTTCTTACGAGCAGTACTTC. It translates to CASSYTTDRGSYEQYF.

Details on this clone: Because the CDR3's place on the DNA is in doubt, the DNA is left out and the CDR3 is given as listed by TCRdb. The chain links TRBV20-1 to TRBJ1-2; TRBD1 reflects the table's D call only, with no check against the DNA. Per germline, CDR1 DFQATT and CDR2 SNEGSKA (reference sequence). The CDR3 numbers 13 amino acids, ends counted. The CDR3 region is CSDEQGSDYGCTF.

In its sample, this clone was seen many times. This rearrangement joins TRBV19 to TRBJ2-3; D unresolved. The CDR3 runs 14 residues. Germline-derived CDR1 and CDR2 are LNHDA and SQIVND (reference sequence). Trimming removed 4 bases from V and 2 bases from J, with 10 bases in between. CDR3 protein: CASSSRAHTDTQYF. The CDR3 region has the DNA TGTGCCAGTAGTAGTCGCGCCCACACAGATACGCAGTATTTT.

The V and J genes are TRBV6-2 or TRBV6-3 and TRBJ2-7; TRBD2 aligns across 10 bases. This CDR3 comprises 19 residues. The junction had 20 bases not matched to a gene; V was cut back by 5 bases and J by 4 bases. Germline assignment: CDR1 MNHEY and CDR2 SVGEGT. The CDR3 sequence is CASSPLAGAPPSRCYEQYF. The CDR3 nucleotides are TGTGCCAGCAGTCCCCTAGCGGGGGCGCCCCCTTCCCGGTGTTACGAGCAGTACTTC.

Notes on this clone: One base away lies a much larger clone, so this may be a sequencing read error. Distinct nucleotide sequences in the sample also encode this CDR3. The CDR3 spells CATSDPRSAANTATDTQYF. For the CDR3, the DNA is TGTGCAACCAGTGATCCCCGGTCGGCGGCGAACACGGCAACCGATACGCAGTATTTT. The chain has TRBV24-1 and TRBJ2-3; D is unresolved. Germline V gene data show CDR1 as KGHDR and CDR2 as SFDVKD. This CDR3 is built from 19 residues.

This clone has at least ten counts. A much larger clone differs from this one at a single base, so this may be a read error. The J gene is TRBJ1-6, the V gene TRBV30, with 7 positions matching TRBD1. The CDR3 loop spans 14 amino acids. The trim removed 3 bases at V and 11 bases at J, leaving 10 bases unmatched. Germline values: CDR1 GTSNPN, CDR2 SVGIG (reference sequence). CDR3 protein: CAWRGGDSNPPLHF. The CDR3 bases are TGTGCCTGGAGGGGGGGGGACAGCAATCCACCCCTCCACTTT.

This clone occurred a few times. The sample carries other DNA sequences with the same CDR3. This chain connects TRBV5-4 to TRBJ1-2; D gene unclear. CDR1 is SGHNT, CDR2 YYREEE, per germline (reference sequence). CDR3 length: 15 residues. V dropped 4 bases and J dropped 5 bases, with 18 bases sitting between them. The DNA for the CDR3 is TGTGCCAGCAGCACAGAAGGACCTTCTGGTTATGGCTACACCTTC. It encodes CASSTEGPSGYGYTF.

This clone was observed at least ten times. The chain carries TRBV20-1 and TRBJ1-4, with D possibly TRBD1 on 6 matching bases. Trimming pared 0 bases from V and 4 bases from J, leaving 15 bases between. Germline CDR1 reads DFQATT; CDR2 reads SNEGSKA (reference sequence). This CDR3 is built from 16 residues. The CDR3 DNA reads as TGCAGTGCTAGAGACGATAGGGGGGAGGGTAATGAAAAACTGTTTTTT. Translation gives CSARDDRGEGNEKLFF.

The table lists this clone with many counts. The chain is built from TRBV30 and TRBJ2-7; TRBD1 matches at 7 bases. The CDR3 is 13 residues long. Looked up from germline, CDR1 is GTSNPN and CDR2 is SVGIG (reference sequence). Trimming removed 0 bases from V and 6 bases from J; junction bases left unmatched: 5. The CDR3 region has the DNA TGTGCCTGGAGTGTAGAGACAGGGATCGAGCAGTACTTC. Its translation: CAWSVETGIEQYF.

This clone was seen repeatedly, ten times or more. V usage is TRBV4-1 and J usage is TRBJ2-7; 7 nucleotides match TRBD1. The germline V gene encodes CDR1 MGHRA and CDR2 YSYEKL. The length of the CDR3 is 15 residues. The V gene end was trimmed by 2 bases and the J gene end by 0 bases; junction bases not matched to a gene: 4. CDR3 sequence: CASSQRGGFSYEQYF. In DNA form, the CDR3 reads TGCGCCAGCAGCCAAAGAGGGGGCTTCTCCTACGAGCAGTACTTC.

This clone was observed at least ten times. The sample holds other DNA sequences that translate to the same CDR3. The J gene is TRBJ2-5, the V gene TRBV6-1, with a possible D match to TRBD1 (6 bases). Germline V gene lookup returns CDR1 MNHNS and CDR2 SASEGT. This CDR3 region has 16 residues. Deletions cut 5 bases from V and 5 bases from J, with 21 bases between. The CDR3 region has the DNA TGTGCCAGCAGTTCCCTGAGCACAGGGTTGGTGGAGACCCAGTACTTC. Its protein is CASSSLSTGLVETQYF.

This clone was seen more than once but under ten times. In the same sample, other DNA sequences code for this CDR3. The rearrangement uses TRBV15 and TRBJ1-1; D might be TRBD1 (5 bases). CDR1 is LNHNV, CDR2 YYDKDF, per germline (reference sequence). V was clipped by 0 bases and J by 4 bases, with 21 bases between them. This CDR3 has 18 amino acids. This CDR3 reads CATSRDVGLGRAGTEAFF. The CDR3 bases are TGTGCCACCAGCAGAGATGTAGGGCTTGGCAGGGCGGGCACTGAAGCTTTCTTT.

This clone was recorded many times. The chain joins TRBV18 to TRBJ2-7; D is uncertain. CDR1 and CDR2 from the germline V gene are KGHSH and LQKENI. The CDR3 is made up of 13 amino acids. With 2 bases removed from V and 4 bases from J, the gap between germline ends came to 9 bases. CDR3 residues: CASSPSSDYEQYF. In DNA form, the CDR3 reads TGTGCCAGCTCACCATCCAGTGATTACGAGCAGTACTTC.

V and J are TRBV7-2 and TRBJ1-5; D call uncertain. From germline, CDR1 is SGHTA and CDR2 FQGNSA. Deletions cut 7 bases from V and 1 base from J, with 14 bases between. The CDR3 contains 15 residues. The CDR3 DNA follows: TGTGCCAGCATCTTTGGGGTTCTGAGCAATCAGCCCCAGCATTTT. Protein product: CASIFGVLSNQPQHF.

Notes on this clone: Given a much more abundant clone one base away, this may be a read error. The genes are TRBV20-1 and TRBJ2-7; D might be TRBD2 (6 bases). CDR1 and CDR2 (germline): DFQATT, SNEGSKA (reference sequence). Trimming left V 1 base short and J 0 bases short, with 10 bases between. This CDR3 is 14 amino acids long. CDR3 amino acids: CSARAGVDSYEQYF. For the CDR3, the DNA is TGCAGTGCTAGAGCGGGGGTGGACTCCTACGAGCAGTACTTC.